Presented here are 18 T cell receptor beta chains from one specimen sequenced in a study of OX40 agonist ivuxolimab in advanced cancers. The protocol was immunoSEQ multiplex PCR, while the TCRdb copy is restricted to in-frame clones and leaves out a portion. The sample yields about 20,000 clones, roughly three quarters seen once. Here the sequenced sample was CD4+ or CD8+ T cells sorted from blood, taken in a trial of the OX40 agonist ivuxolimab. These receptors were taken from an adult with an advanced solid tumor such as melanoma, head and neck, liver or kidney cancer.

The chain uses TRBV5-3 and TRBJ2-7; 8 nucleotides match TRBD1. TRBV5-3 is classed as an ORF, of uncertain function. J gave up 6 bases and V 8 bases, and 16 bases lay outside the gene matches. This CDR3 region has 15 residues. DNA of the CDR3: TGTGCCAGCAGCCCCGGACAGGGAAGCCTGCTCGAGCAGTACTTC. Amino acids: CASSPGQGSLLEQYF.

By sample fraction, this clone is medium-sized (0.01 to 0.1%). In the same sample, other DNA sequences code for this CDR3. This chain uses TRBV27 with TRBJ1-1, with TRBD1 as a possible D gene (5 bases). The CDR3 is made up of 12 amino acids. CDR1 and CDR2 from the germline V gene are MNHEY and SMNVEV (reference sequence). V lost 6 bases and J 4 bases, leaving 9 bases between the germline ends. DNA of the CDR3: TGTGCCAGCAGGGCGGGGGGCACTGAAGCTTTCTTT. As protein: CASRAGGTEAFF.

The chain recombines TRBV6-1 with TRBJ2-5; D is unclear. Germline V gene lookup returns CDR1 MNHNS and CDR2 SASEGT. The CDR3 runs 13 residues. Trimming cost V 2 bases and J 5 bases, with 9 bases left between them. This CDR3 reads CASSEPPEETQYF. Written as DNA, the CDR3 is TGTGCCAGCAGTGAACCCCCAGAGGAGACCCAGTACTTC.

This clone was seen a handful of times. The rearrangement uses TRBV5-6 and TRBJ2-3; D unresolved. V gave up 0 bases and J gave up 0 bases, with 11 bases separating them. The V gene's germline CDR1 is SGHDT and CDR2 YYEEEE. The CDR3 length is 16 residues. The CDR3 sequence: CASSLAASSSTDTQYF. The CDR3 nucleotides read TGTGCCAGCAGCTTGGCCGCCAGTTCTAGCACAGATACGCAGTATTTT.

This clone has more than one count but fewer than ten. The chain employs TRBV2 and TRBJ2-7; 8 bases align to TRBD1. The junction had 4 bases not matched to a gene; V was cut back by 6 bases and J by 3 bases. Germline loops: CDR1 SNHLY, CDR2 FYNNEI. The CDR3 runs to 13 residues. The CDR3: CASRDRVLYEQYF. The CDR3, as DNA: TGTGCCAGCAGGGACAGGGTCCTCTACGAGCAGTACTTC.

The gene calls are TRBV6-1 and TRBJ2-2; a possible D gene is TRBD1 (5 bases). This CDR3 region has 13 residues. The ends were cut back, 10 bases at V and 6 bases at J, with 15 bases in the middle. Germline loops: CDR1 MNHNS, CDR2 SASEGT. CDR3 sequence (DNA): TGTGCCATTCAGCAATCAGGGCCCGGGGAGCTGTTTTTT. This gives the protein CAIQQSGPGELFF.

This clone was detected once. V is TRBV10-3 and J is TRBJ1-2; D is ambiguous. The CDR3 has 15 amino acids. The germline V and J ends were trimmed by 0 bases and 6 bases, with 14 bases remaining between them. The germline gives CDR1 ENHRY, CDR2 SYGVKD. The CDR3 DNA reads TGTGCCATCAGTGAGTCGGGCCTCCCAGTGGATGGCTACACCTTC. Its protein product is CAISESGLPVDGYTF.

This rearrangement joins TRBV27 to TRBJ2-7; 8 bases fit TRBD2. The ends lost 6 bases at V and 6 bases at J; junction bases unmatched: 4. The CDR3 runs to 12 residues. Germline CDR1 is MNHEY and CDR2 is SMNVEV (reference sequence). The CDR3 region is CASRFRGGEQYF. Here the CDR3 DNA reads TGTGCCAGCAGATTTCGGGGGGGCGAGCAGTACTTC.

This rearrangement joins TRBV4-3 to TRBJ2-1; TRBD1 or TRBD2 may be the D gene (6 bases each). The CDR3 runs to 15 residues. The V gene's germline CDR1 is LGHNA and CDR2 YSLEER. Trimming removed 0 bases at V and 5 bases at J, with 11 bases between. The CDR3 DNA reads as TGCGCCAGCAGCCAAGATAGGGGGGCCCACAATGAGCAGTTCTTC. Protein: CASSQDRGAHNEQFF.

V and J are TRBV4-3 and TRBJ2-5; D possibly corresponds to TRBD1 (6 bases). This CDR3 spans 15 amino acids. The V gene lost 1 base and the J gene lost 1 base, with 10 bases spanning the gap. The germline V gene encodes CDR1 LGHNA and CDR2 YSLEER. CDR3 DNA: TGCGCCAGCAGCCAAGGGCAGGGGCCCCAAGAGACCCAGTACTTC. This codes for CASSQGQGPQETQYF.

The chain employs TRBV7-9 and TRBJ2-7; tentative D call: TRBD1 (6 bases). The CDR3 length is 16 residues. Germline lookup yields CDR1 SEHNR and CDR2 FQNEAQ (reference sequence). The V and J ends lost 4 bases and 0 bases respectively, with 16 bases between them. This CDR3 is CASSYGLDSSSYEQYF. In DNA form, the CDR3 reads TGTGCCAGCAGCTACGGATTGGACAGTTCCTCCTACGAGCAGTACTTC.

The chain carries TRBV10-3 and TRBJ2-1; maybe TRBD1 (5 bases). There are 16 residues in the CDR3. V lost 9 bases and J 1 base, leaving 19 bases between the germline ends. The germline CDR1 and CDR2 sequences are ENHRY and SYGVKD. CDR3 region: CAITRAWGGSYNEQFF. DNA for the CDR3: TGTGCCATAACCAGGGCATGGGGTGGGTCCTACAATGAGCAGTTCTTC.

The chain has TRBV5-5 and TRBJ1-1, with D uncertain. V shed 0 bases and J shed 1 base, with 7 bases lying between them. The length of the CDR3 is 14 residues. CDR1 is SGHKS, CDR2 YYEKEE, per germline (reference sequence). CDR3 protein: CASSLGFENTEAFF. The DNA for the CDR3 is TGTGCCAGCAGCTTGGGGTTCGAGAACACTGAAGCTTTCTTT.

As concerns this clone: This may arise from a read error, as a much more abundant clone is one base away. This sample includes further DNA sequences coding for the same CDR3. The CDR3 region has the DNA TGCAGCGTGGAAGGGGGGGGCGGGGCAGGAGGTTCCTACAATGAGCAGTTCTTC. Its protein product is CSVEGGGGAGGSYNEQFF. V is TRBV29-1 and J is TRBJ2-1, with D maybe TRBD2 (7 bases). Germline-derived CDR1 and CDR2 are SQVTM and ANQGSEA. CDR3 length: 18 residues.

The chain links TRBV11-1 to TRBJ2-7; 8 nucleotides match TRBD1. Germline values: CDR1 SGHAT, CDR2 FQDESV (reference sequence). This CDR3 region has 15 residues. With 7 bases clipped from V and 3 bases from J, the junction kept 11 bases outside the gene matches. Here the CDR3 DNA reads TGTGCCAGCAACGACAGGGGCGCAACTCACTACGAGCAGTACTTC. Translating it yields CASNDRGATHYEQYF. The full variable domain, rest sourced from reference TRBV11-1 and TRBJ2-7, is EAEVAQSPRYKITEKSQAVAFWCDPISGHATLYWYRQILGQGPELLVQFQDESVVDDSQLPKDRFSAERLKGVDSTLKIQPAELGDSAMYLCASNDRGATHYEQYFGPGTRLTVT.

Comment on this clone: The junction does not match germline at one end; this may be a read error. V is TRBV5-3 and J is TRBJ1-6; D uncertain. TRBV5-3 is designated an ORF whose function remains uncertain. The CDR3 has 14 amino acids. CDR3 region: CASSLGVGVRPLHF. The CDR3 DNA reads TGTGCCAGCAGCTTAGGAGTAGGCGTGCGACCCCTCCACTTT.

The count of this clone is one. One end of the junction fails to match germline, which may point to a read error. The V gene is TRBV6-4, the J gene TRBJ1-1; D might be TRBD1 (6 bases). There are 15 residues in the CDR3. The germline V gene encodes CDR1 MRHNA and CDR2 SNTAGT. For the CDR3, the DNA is TGTGCCAGCAGTTACTCGCGGACAGCGGACACTGAAGCTTTCTTT. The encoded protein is CASSYSRTADTEAFF.

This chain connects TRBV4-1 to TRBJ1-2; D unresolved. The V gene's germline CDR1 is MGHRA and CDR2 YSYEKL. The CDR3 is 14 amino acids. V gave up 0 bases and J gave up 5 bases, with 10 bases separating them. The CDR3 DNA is TGCGCCAGCAGCCAAGATGCGAGCGGTTATGGCTACACCTTC. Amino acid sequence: CASSQDASGYGYTF.